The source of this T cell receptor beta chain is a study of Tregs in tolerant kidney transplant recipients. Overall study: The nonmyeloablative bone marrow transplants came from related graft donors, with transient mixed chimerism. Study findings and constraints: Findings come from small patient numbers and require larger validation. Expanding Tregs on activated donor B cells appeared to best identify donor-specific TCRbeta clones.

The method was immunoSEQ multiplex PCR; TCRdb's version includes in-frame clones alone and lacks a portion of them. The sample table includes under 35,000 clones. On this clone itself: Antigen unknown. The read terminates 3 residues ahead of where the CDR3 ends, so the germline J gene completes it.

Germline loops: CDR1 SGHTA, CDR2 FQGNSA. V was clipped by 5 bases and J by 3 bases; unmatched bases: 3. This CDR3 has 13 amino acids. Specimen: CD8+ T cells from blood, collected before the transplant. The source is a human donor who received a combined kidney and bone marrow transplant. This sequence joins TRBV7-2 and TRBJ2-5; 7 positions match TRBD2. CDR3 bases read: TGTGCCAGCAGCCCTGCGGGAGAAGAGACC. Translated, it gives CASSPAGEET. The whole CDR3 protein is CASSPAGEETQYF.